The rows below give T cell receptor beta chains drawn from one sample of a study of control samples from healthy donors and cancer patients. Only in-frame clones appear in the TCRdb table, and some are missing; sequencing was by immunoSEQ multiplex PCR. The sample records about 250,000 clones, roughly 80% being singletons. The sequencing input was PBMCs. The receptors derive from a woman aged 55-69 years with lung cancer. Both conserved end residues are part of each CDR3. A D gene is named only where the DNA matches it firmly. Clone size is not always given. Where it is, it says once, few, many or a class for expanded clones.

.	TRBV28	.	TRBJ1-1	TGTGCCAGCAGTTTATCAGGGGTGAATGCTTTCTTT	CASSLSGVNAFF
once	TRBV7-3	.	TRBJ1-1	TGTGCCAGCAGTTCAACGTCGTGGGGTGAAGCTTTCTTT	CASSSTSWGEAFF
once	TRBV19	.	TRBJ1-1	TGTGCCAGTAGTGACACTGCTCGGGTGAACACTGAAGCTTTCTTT	CASSDTARVNTEAFF
.	TRBV5-1	TRBD2	TRBJ2-2	TGCGCCAGCAGCTGGGGACTAGCGGGAGACGGGGAGCTGTTTTTT	CASSWGLAGDGELFF
.	TRBV3-1/TRBV3-2	.	TRBJ2-4	TGTGCCAGCAGCCAAGAACGGGGTATCAGGTACTTC	CASSQERGIRYF
few	TRBV11-1	.	TRBJ1-6	TGTGCCAGCAGCTTAGACGGTGGACATAATTCACCCCTCCACTTT	CASSLDGGHNSPLHF
.	TRBV28	.	TRBJ1-3	TGTGCCAGCGGCAGCGTAGGGGCTATCTCTGGAAACACCATATATTTT	CASGSVGAISGNTIYF
.	TRBV5-4	TRBD1	TRBJ2-3	TGTGCCAGCAGCTTGGGACAGGGGGGCACAGATACGCAGTATTTT	CASSLGQGGTDTQYF
.	TRBV18	TRBD1	TRBJ1-2	TGTGCCAGCTCACGACAGGGGGGGACAGGCGTCTTGGAGGGCTACACCTTC	CASSRQGGTGVLEGYTF
.	TRBV12-3/TRBV12-4	.	TRBJ1-5	TGTGCCAGCAGAGACGTCGGTCAGCCCCAGCATTTT	CASRDVGQPQHF
.	TRBV7-7	.	TRBJ2-7	TGTGCTAGCAGCTTATCATCGGACACCTACTACGAGCAGTACTTC	CASSLSSDTYYEQYF
once	TRBV15	.	TRBJ2-3	TGTGCCACCAGCAGAGGTACAGGGACCACAGATACGCAGTATTTT	CATSRGTGTTDTQYF
.	TRBV3-1/TRBV3-2	.	TRBJ2-7	TGTGCCAGCAGCGCCTACGGGGACGAGCAGTACTTC	CASSAYGDEQYF
.	TRBV3-1/TRBV3-2	.	TRBJ1-2	TGTGCCAGCAGCCCGCAAGGGTCCCCTTGGGGCTACACCTTC	CASSPQGSPWGYTF
.	TRBV6-5	.	TRBJ2-3	TGTGCCAGCAGTTACTCGGTGGGTGAACGAGATACGCAGTATTTT	CASSYSVGERDTQYF
.	TRBV27	.	TRBJ1-2	TGTGCCAGCAGTTTATCGAACAGGATGGACTATGGCTACACCTTC	CASSLSNRMDYGYTF
.	TRBV7-2	.	TRBJ2-7	TGTGCCAGCAGCTCACGGGGCCAGAGGACCTACGAGCAGTACTTC	CASSSRGQRTYEQYF
once	TRBV2	TRBD2	TRBJ2-1	TGTGCCAGCATCCTAACTAGCGGAGCCTACAATGAGCAGTTCTTC	CASILTSGAYNEQFF
.	TRBV3-1/TRBV3-2	.	TRBJ1-5	TGTGCCAGCAGCAACCGAGGTCAGCCCCAGCATTTT	CASSNRGQPQHF